These 16 T cell receptor beta chains were all obtained from the same sample, sequenced in a study of shared clonotypes between healthy human individuals. Sequenced by immunoSEQ multiplex PCR; TCRdb stores in-frame clones only, minus some. The table records millions of clones, approximately 94% of them present only once. Terminally differentiated effector memory CD45RA+ cells were excluded from the naive CD8 cells, which were CD45RO-negative and positively selected for CCR7. Sequencing was performed on naive CD8+ T cells sorted from blood. These receptors were collected from a man aged 18 to 35 in good health.

The rearrangement joins TRBV10-2 to TRBJ2-3; tentatively, D is TRBD2 (6 bases). V was cut by 8 bases and J by 4 bases, with 19 bases left in between. Germline V gives CDR1 WSHSY, CDR2 SAAADI. The CDR3 is 15 residues long. CDR3 nucleotide sequence: TGCGCCAGCGATCCTAGATCTGGAGGGCCAGATACGCAGTATTTT. It yields the protein CASDPRSGGPDTQYF.

This clone was recorded only once. The CDR3 reads CASSEWGGRRYQPQHF. CDR3 DNA: TGTGCCAGCAGTGAATGGGGTGGCAGACGTTATCAGCCCCAGCATTTT. V is TRBV25-1 and J is TRBJ1-5; D is uncertain. The CDR3 runs to 16 residues. Germline values: CDR1 MGHDK, CDR2 SYGVNS. V shed 1 base and J shed 5 bases, with 15 bases lying between them.

The chain uses TRBV4-2 and TRBJ2-5; 11 bases align to TRBD2. This CDR3 spans 17 amino acids. V lost 0 bases, J lost 5 bases, and 8 bases stayed unmatched. In germline, CDR1 is LGHNA, CDR2 YNFKEQ. This CDR3 reads CASSQDPVAGGPETQYF. The CDR3 DNA reads TGTGCCAGCAGCCAAGACCCCGTAGCGGGGGGGCCCGAGACCCAGTACTTC.

The chain is built from TRBV7-8 and TRBJ2-1; TRBD2 aligns across 7 bases. Germline CDR1 is SGHVS and CDR2 is FQNEAQ. The junction had 10 bases not matched to a gene; V was cut back by 5 bases and J by 6 bases. The CDR3 runs to 15 residues. The CDR3 DNA reads as TGTGCCAGCAGCCATTCGGCTAGCGGAACCAATGAGCAGTTCTTC. Translation gives CASSHSASGTNEQFF.

This sequence joins TRBV5-1 and TRBJ2-7; D is possibly TRBD2 (6 bases). V was shortened by 4 bases and J by 7 bases, with 15 bases between the two germline ends. The CDR3 is made up of 13 amino acids. Germline CDR1 and CDR2: SGHRS and YFSETQ. CDR3 nucleotides: TGCGCCAGCAGCCGCGTATCGGGAGTTGAGCAGTACTTC. It is translated as CASSRVSGVEQYF.

The rearrangement uses TRBV9 and TRBJ2-2; D is perhaps TRBD2 (5 bases). Per the germline V gene, CDR1 is SGDLS and CDR2 is YYNGEE. V lost 2 bases to trimming and J lost 5 bases, with 7 bases between them. The CDR3 extends over 13 amino acids. CDR3 loop: CASSVTGTGELFF. CDR3 in DNA: TGTGCCAGCAGCGTTACGGGGACCGGGGAGCTGTTTTTT.

Of note for this clone: This sample also contains other DNA sequences that code for the same CDR3. CDR3 sequence: CASSHLGSYEQYF. CDR3 sequence (DNA): TGCGCCAGCAGCCACCTCGGATCCTACGAGCAGTACTTC. This chain connects TRBV4-1 to TRBJ2-7; no definite D call. Per germline, CDR1 MGHRA and CDR2 YSYEKL. V was pared by 3 bases and J by 1 base, with 7 bases between. This CDR3 region has 13 residues.

This clone turned up a few times. The chain recombines TRBV29-1 with TRBJ2-3, with TRBD2 matching 9 bases. Losses at the gene ends were 4 bases for V and 1 base for J; bases not matched to a gene: 6. The CDR3 is 15 amino acids. Per germline, CDR1 SQVTM and CDR2 ANQGSEA. DNA for the CDR3: TGCAGCGTTGGAGGCGGGAGGGGTCGCACAGATACGCAGTATTTT. As protein: CSVGGGRGRTDTQYF.

The rearrangement uses TRBV7-2 and TRBJ2-7; TRBD2 aligns across 8 bases. With V trimmed by 1 base and J by 2 bases, 7 bases remained unmatched. CDR1 is SGHTA and CDR2 is FQGNSA in the germline V gene. The CDR3 totals 16 residues. The CDR3 here is CASSLEFSGTTYEQYF. Written as DNA, the CDR3 is TGTGCCAGCAGCTTAGAGTTTAGCGGGACCACCTACGAGCAGTACTTC.

The sample holds a few counts of this clone. This specimen includes other DNA sequences encoding the same CDR3. V is TRBV5-8 and J is TRBJ2-2, with D tentatively TRBD1 or TRBD2 (5 bases each). Per the germline V gene, CDR1 is SGHTS and CDR2 is YDEGEE. There are 15 residues in the CDR3. Trimming left V 2 bases short and J 0 bases short, with 8 bases between. The CDR3, as DNA: TGTGCCAGCAGCTTTGGGACCGCGAACACCGGGGAGCTGTTTTTT. Its protein is CASSFGTANTGELFF.

The chain employs TRBV30 and TRBJ2-7, with a weak D call TRBD1 (6 bases). This CDR3 region has 12 residues. Trimming left V 4 bases short and J 0 bases short, with 7 bases between. CDR1 GTSNPN and CDR2 SVGIG come from the germline V gene (reference sequence). CDR3 DNA sequence: TGTGCCTGGAAGGGGGTCTCCTACGAGCAGTACTTC. Residues: CAWKGVSYEQYF.

As regards this clone: The same CDR3 is also encoded by other DNA sequences in this sample. The chain uses TRBV9 and TRBJ2-3; D is possibly TRBD1 (5 bases). From germline, CDR1 is SGDLS and CDR2 YYNGEE. The CDR3 loop spans 13 amino acids. Deletions cut 0 bases from V and 5 bases from J, with 7 bases between. The CDR3 DNA sequence: TGTGCCAGCAGCGTAGAAGGGGAAGATACGCAGTATTTT. Translated: CASSVEGEDTQYF.

This chain joins TRBV4-1 and TRBJ1-1, with a possible D match to TRBD1 (5 bases). The CDR3 runs 15 residues. V was pared by 1 base and J by 6 bases, with 15 bases between. CDR1 is MGHRA, CDR2 YSYEKL, per germline. The CDR3 loop is CASSQGGQMGAEAFF. The CDR3 region has the DNA TGCGCCAGCAGCCAAGGGGGCCAAATGGGCGCTGAAGCTTTCTTT.

This chain uses TRBV19 with TRBJ1-1; 11 positions agree with TRBD1. The CDR3 covers 16 residues. The junction had 6 bases not matched to a gene; V was cut back by 6 bases and J by 0 bases. In germline, CDR1 is LNHDA, CDR2 SQIVND (reference sequence). DNA for the CDR3: TGTGCCAGTAGGCCTAGGACAGGGGGCTTGAACACTGAAGCTTTCTTT. As protein: CASRPRTGGLNTEAFF.

The chain couples TRBV4-1 to TRBJ2-5, with a weak D call TRBD1 (5 bases). Trimming removed 3 bases at V and 2 bases at J, with 16 bases between. The length of the CDR3 is 16 residues. CDR1 and CDR2 from the germline V gene are MGHRA and YSYEKL. This CDR3 is CASSHSRAREQETQYF. The CDR3, as DNA: TGCGCCAGCAGCCACTCCAGGGCCCGAGAACAAGAGACCCAGTACTTC.

In regard to this clone: Other DNA sequences in this sample translate to the same CDR3. The V and J genes are TRBV7-2 and TRBJ2-3; 12 nucleotides agree with TRBD2. The CDR3 is made up of 15 amino acids. The germline CDR1 and CDR2 sequences are SGHTA and FQGNSA. V gave up 5 bases and J gave up 4 bases; unmatched junction bases: 4. The CDR3 reads CASSTLAGGPDTQYF. The CDR3 coding sequence is TGTGCCAGCAGCACTCTAGCGGGAGGGCCAGATACGCAGTATTTT.